The present T cell receptor (beta chain) was sequenced within a study of shared clonotypes between healthy human individuals. Notes on the study in general: It was the non-shared clonotypes that had lower generation probabilities than clonotypes shared by all four donors.

Running of the assay took place at deep level. Under the authors' procedure: ImmunoSEQ yielded junction-only sequences lacking quality scores, so filtering differed. TCRdb's table, derived via immunoSEQ multiplex PCR, lists solely in-frame clones and lacks some. V, J and clone size reflect that table, while D and trimming were determined from the DNA. The top ten clones hold more than 0.35% of a sample with about 2.3 million clones, 85% to 95% of them seen once. The authors divided CD4+ cells into CD45RA+ naive and CD45RA-negative memory subsets. In regard to this clone: Its specificity is unknown.

The TCR originated in a man younger than 30 in good health. Some clones in this sample may be carry-over from other donors' samples. What was sequenced was naive CD4+ T cells from PBMCs. Subset denoted: CD45RA+ positively selected.

CDR3 in amino acids: CASSRQGEAGELFF. As DNA, the CDR3 is TGTGCCAGCAGCCGACAGGGGGAGGCCGGGGAGCTGTTTTTT. The gene calls are TRBV6-5 and TRBJ2-2, with 9 bases aligning to TRBD1. CDR1 and CDR2 from the germline V gene are MNHEY and SVGAGI. The CDR3 contains 14 residues. V lost 6 bases, J lost 6 bases, and 5 bases stayed unmatched.